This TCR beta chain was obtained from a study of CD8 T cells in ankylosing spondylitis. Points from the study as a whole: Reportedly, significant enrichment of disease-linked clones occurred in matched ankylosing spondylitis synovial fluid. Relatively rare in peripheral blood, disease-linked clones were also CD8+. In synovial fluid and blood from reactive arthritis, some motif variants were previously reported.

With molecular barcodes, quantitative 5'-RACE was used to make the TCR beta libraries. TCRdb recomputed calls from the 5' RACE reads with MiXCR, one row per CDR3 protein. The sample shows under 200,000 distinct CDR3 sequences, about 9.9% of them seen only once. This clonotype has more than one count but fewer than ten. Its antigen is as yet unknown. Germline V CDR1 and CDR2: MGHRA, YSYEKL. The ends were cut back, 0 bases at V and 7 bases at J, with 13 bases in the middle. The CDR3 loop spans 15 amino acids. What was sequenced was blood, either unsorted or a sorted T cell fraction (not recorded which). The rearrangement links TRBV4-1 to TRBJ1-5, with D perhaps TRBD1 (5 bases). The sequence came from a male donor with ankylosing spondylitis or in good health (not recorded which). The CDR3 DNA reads TGCGCCAGCAGCCAAGATGTGGGGGGTCGGCAGCCCCAGCATTTT. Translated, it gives CASSQDVGGRQPQHF.